Listed here is a single T cell receptor (beta chain). This entry comes from a study of regulatory and conventional T cells in RAG deficiency. The data were produced by immunoSEQ multiplex PCR, yet TCRdb's version contains in-frame clones alone and is incomplete. The sample holds 25,000 to 30,000 clones, roughly 96% seen once. This CDR3 is 14 amino acids long. CDR1 is LNHDA and CDR2 is SQIVND in the germline V gene (reference sequence). Trimming removed 5 bases from V and 4 bases from J, with 14 bases in between. Conventional CD4+ T cells were sorted from blood as CD25-low CD127-high cells. These data also formed part of another study, on regulatory T cells. That work adds: Primers: 52 TRBV forward and 13 TRBJ reverse.

This receptor was identified in a human donor in good health. This chain joins TRBV19 and TRBJ1-2; perhaps TRBD1 as D (6 bases). Specimen: CD25- CD4+ T cells sorted from blood. The CDR3 is CASSPTGSPYGYTF. In DNA, the CDR3 is TGTGCCAGTAGTCCCACAGGGTCGCCCTATGGCTACACCTTC.